This is a list of T cell receptor beta chains from one sample in a study of identical twins. A single record per CDR3 protein comes from TCRdb applying MiXCR to the 5' RACE reads. The profile covers 350,000 or so distinct CDR3 sequences, with 9% to 15% appearing a single time and just over 7% taken by the ten largest. In addition, the sample was reused for a study of yellow fever vaccine responses in identical twins.

Sequencing was done on a sample of CD8+ T cells sorted from blood. The origin of the receptors is a woman in her late teens or twenties in good health. Both conserved end residues are part of each CDR3. The D gene is left open where the match is weak. Clone size is stated in some rows and not others, as once, few, many or a class when expanded.

V: TRBV2; size: .; D: TRBD2; J: TRBJ2-3; CDR3: CASSSNGGGDTQYF; DNA: TGTGCCAGCAGTTCCAACGGGGGGGGAGATACGCAGTATTTT
V: TRBV24-1; size: .; D: .; J: TRBJ2-2; CDR3: CATSDHPAGELFF; DNA: TGTGCCACCAGTGACCATCCAGCCGGGGAGCTGTTTTTT
V: TRBV10-3; size: many; D: .; J: TRBJ2-7; CDR3: CAIRLGSSYEQYF; DNA: TGTGCCATCAGGCTGGGATCTTCCTACGAGCAGTACTTC
V: TRBV4-2; size: few; D: TRBD1; J: TRBJ1-1; CDR3: CASSQEQGDDTEAFF; DNA: TGTGCCAGCAGCCAAGAGCAGGGGGATGACACTGAAGCTTTCTTT
V: TRBV7-9; size: .; D: .; J: TRBJ2-7; CDR3: CATAAEAYEQYF; DNA: TGTGCCACCGCGGCAGAAGCCTACGAGCAGTACTTC
V: TRBV29-1; size: .; D: TRBD1; J: TRBJ2-1; CDR3: CSVDGTGLYNEQFF; DNA: TGCAGCGTTGACGGGACAGGGCTCTACAATGAGCAGTTCTTC
V: TRBV12-3/TRBV12-4; size: many; D: TRBD2; J: TRBJ2-5; CDR3: CASTPLGGQETQYF; DNA: TGTGCCAGCACCCCCCTCGGGGGGCAAGAGACCCAGTACTTC
V: TRBV7-9; size: many; D: .; J: TRBJ1-1; CDR3: CASSATSTEAFF; DNA: TGTGCCAGCAGCGCGACAAGTACGGAAGCTTTCTTT
V: TRBV4-1; size: few; D: .; J: TRBJ2-5; CDR3: CASSQVAGETQYF; DNA: TGCGCCAGCAGCCAAGTTGCGGGGGAGACCCAGTACTTC
V: TRBV2; size: .; D: TRBD1; J: TRBJ2-5; CDR3: CASRDTSLVTGNQETQYF; DNA: TGTGCCAGCAGAGATACGAGCCTAGTGACAGGGAACCAAGAGACCCAGTACTTC
V: TRBV5-4; size: few; D: .; J: TRBJ2-1; CDR3: CASSSPDSYNEQFF; DNA: TGTGCCAGCAGCTCCCCGGACAGCTACAATGAGCAGTTCTTC
V: TRBV3-1; size: few; D: TRBD2; J: TRBJ2-1; CDR3: CASSQGLAGGYSSYNEQFF; DNA: TGTGCCAGCAGCCAAGGACTAGCGGGAGGGTATAGCTCCTACAATGAGCAGTTCTTC
V: TRBV15; size: .; D: TRBD1; J: TRBJ1-2; CDR3: CATSTGTGNGYTF; DNA: TGTGCCACCAGCACAGGGACAGGGAACGGCTACACCTTC
V: TRBV5-1; size: .; D: .; J: TRBJ2-7; CDR3: CASSLANLAAGFSYEQYF; DNA: TGCGCCAGCAGCTTGGCCAACTTAGCAGCGGGCTTCTCCTACGAGCAGTACTTC
V: TRBV7-6; size: .; D: TRBD2; J: TRBJ2-3; CDR3: CASSLSSGSGDTQYF; DNA: TGTGCCAGCAGCTTATCCAGCGGGAGTGGAGATACGCAGTATTTT
V: TRBV6-1; size: few; D: TRBD1; J: TRBJ2-7; CDR3: CASSETGTGTYEQYF; DNA: TGTGCCAGCAGTGAGACCGGGACAGGGACCTACGAGCAGTACTTC
V: TRBV5-6; size: .; D: TRBD2; J: TRBJ2-1; CDR3: CASSPVGGGLASNNEQFF; DNA: TGTGCCAGCAGTCCCGTGGGGGGGGGACTAGCTTCTAATAATGAGCAGTTCTTC
V: TRBV4-1; size: few; D: .; J: TRBJ2-1; CDR3: CASSQDLNYNEQFF; DNA: TGCGCCAGCAGCCAAGATCTCAACTACAATGAGCAGTTCTTC
V: TRBV11-2; size: few; D: .; J: TRBJ2-1; CDR3: CASSLVSHNEQFF; DNA: TGTGCCAGCAGCTTAGTTTCCCACAATGAGCAGTTCTTC
V: TRBV20-1; size: many; D: TRBD1; J: TRBJ2-3; CDR3: CSGDRGRPDTQYF; DNA: TGCAGTGGAGACAGGGGCCGCCCCGATACGCAGTATTTT
V: TRBV9; size: few; D: .; J: TRBJ2-7; CDR3: CASSSRVREGGDEQYF; DNA: TGTGCCAGCAGCTCTAGAGTGCGGGAAGGTGGGGACGAGCAGTACTTC
V: TRBV6-1; size: many; D: TRBD1; J: TRBJ1-5; CDR3: CASSGEDRRVSQHF; DNA: TGTGCCAGCAGTGGAGAGGACAGGAGAGTGTCCCAGCATTTT
V: TRBV29-1; size: many; D: TRBD2; J: TRBJ2-1; CDR3: CSVEDGAGAVSNEQFF; DNA: TGCAGCGTTGAAGATGGAGCGGGAGCCGTAAGCAATGAGCAGTTCTTC
V: TRBV7-9; size: .; D: .; J: TRBJ2-1; CDR3: CASSSKTSLSYNEQFF; DNA: TGTGCCAGCAGCTCAAAGACTAGTTTGTCCTACAATGAGCAGTTCTTC
V: TRBV14; size: .; D: TRBD2; J: TRBJ2-3; CDR3: CASSFSGGLDTQYF; DNA: TGTGCCAGCAGCTTTAGCGGGGGGTTAGATACGCAGTATTTT
V: TRBV6-5; size: few; D: TRBD2; J: TRBJ2-7; CDR3: CASSYAGAYEQYF; DNA: TGTGCCAGCAGTTACGCGGGAGCCTACGAGCAGTACTTC
V: TRBV29-1; size: .; D: TRBD1; J: TRBJ2-7; CDR3: CSVGQGVNYEQYF; DNA: TGCAGCGTGGGACAGGGGGTGAACTACGAGCAGTACTTC
V: TRBV5-1; size: few; D: .; J: TRBJ2-6; CDR3: CASSSDGTPISGANVLTF; DNA: TGCGCCAGCAGCTCGGACGGGACTCCGATCTCTGGGGCCAACGTCCTGACTTTC
V: TRBV7-3; size: once; D: .; J: TRBJ2-1; CDR3: CASSVHSGNEQFF; DNA: TGTGCCAGCAGCGTACATAGCGGCAATGAGCAGTTCTTC
V: TRBV28; size: few; D: TRBD2; J: TRBJ2-7; CDR3: CASGASGSSEQYF; DNA: TGTGCCAGCGGAGCTAGCGGGAGTTCCGAGCAGTACTTC
V: TRBV7-6; size: .; D: TRBD2; J: TRBJ2-3; CDR3: CASSSLAGVGDTQYF; DNA: TGTGCCAGCAGCTCACTAGCGGGAGTTGGAGATACGCAGTATTTT
V: TRBV20-1; size: .; D: TRBD1; J: TRBJ1-2; CDR3: CSASGQGKNYGYTF; DNA: TGCAGTGCTAGTGGACAGGGAAAGAACTATGGCTACACCTTC
V: TRBV15; size: few; D: TRBD2; J: TRBJ2-1; CDR3: CATSREAGGPYNEQFF; DNA: TGTGCCACCAGCAGAGAGGCGGGGGGCCCCTACAATGAGCAGTTCTTC
V: TRBV28; size: .; D: .; J: TRBJ2-1; CDR3: CASTLRGYNEQFF; DNA: TGTGCCAGCACCCTTCGGGGTTACAATGAGCAGTTCTTC
V: TRBV7-9; size: few; D: .; J: TRBJ1-5; CDR3: CASSLAGGRQPQHF; DNA: TGTGCCAGCAGCTTAGCGGGTGGGCGCCAGCCCCAGCATTTT
V: TRBV2; size: few; D: TRBD2; J: TRBJ2-3; CDR3: CASSEAPRLACTQYF; DNA: TGTGCCAGCAGTGAAGCCCCTAGACTAGCTTGTACGCAGTATTTT
V: TRBV7-8; size: .; D: TRBD1; J: TRBJ2-7; CDR3: CASSPRRDRTYEQYF; DNA: TGTGCCAGCAGCCCTCGCCGGGACAGGACCTACGAGCAGTACTTC
V: TRBV20-1; size: few; D: .; J: TRBJ2-1; CDR3: CSARDPDNNEQFF; DNA: TGCAGTGCTAGAGATCCAGACAACAATGAGCAGTTCTTC
V: TRBV28; size: many; D: TRBD1; J: TRBJ2-3; CDR3: CASSPQGALGTDTQYF; DNA: TGTGCCAGCAGTCCTCAGGGGGCCCTGGGCACAGATACGCAGTATTTT
V: TRBV7-6; size: few; D: .; J: TRBJ1-2; CDR3: CASSPTPRGQQGYTF; DNA: TGTGCCAGCAGCCCTACCCCCAGGGGCCAACAGGGCTACACCTTC
V: TRBV11-1; size: few; D: .; J: TRBJ2-4; CDR3: CASSSFGVGAGAKNIQYF; DNA: TGTGCCAGCAGCTCGTTCGGTGTTGGTGCCGGGGCCAAAAACATTCAGTACTTC
V: TRBV6-1; size: few; D: TRBD2; J: TRBJ2-3; CDR3: CASSLAGEADTQYF; DNA: TGTGCCAGCAGCCTAGCGGGAGAGGCAGATACGCAGTATTTT
V: TRBV5-6; size: few; D: .; J: TRBJ2-1; CDR3: CASSLSPNPYNEQFF; DNA: TGTGCCAGCAGCTTGAGTCCTAACCCCTACAATGAGCAGTTCTTC
V: TRBV6-5; size: few; D: .; J: TRBJ2-1; CDR3: CASSYSGRGYNEQFF; DNA: TGTGCCAGCAGTTACTCGGGCCGGGGTTACAATGAGCAGTTCTTC
V: TRBV28; size: few; D: TRBD2; J: TRBJ2-7; CDR3: CASSLTLAGGTYEQYF; DNA: TGTGCCAGCAGTTTAACCCTAGCGGGAGGGACCTACGAGCAGTACTTC
V: TRBV11-2; size: many; D: TRBD1; J: TRBJ2-7; CDR3: CASTPDRGSYEQYF; DNA: TGTGCCAGCACCCCGGACAGGGGGAGTTACGAGCAGTACTTC
V: TRBV12-3/TRBV12-4; size: .; D: .; J: TRBJ2-7; CDR3: CASSSASYEQYF; DNA: TGTGCCAGCAGTTCCGCCTCCTACGAGCAGTACTTC
V: TRBV4-1; size: .; D: .; J: TRBJ1-4; CDR3: CASSQRQDYEKLFF; DNA: TGCGCCAGCAGCCAACGACAGGACTATGAAAAACTGTTTTTT
V: TRBV4-1; size: few; D: .; J: TRBJ2-7; CDR3: CASSLDRSREQYF; DNA: TGCGCCAGCAGCCTGGATAGGTCGCGGGAGCAGTACTTC
V: TRBV4-2; size: .; D: TRBD2; J: TRBJ2-4; CDR3: CASSQVGGGGADLYIQYF; DNA: TGTGCCAGCAGCCAAGTTGGCGGCGGGGGGGCCGATTTATACATTCAGTACTTC
V: TRBV27; size: few; D: TRBD1; J: TRBJ2-5; CDR3: CASSLGTGQIETQYF; DNA: TGTGCCAGCAGTTTGGGGACGGGACAGATAGAGACCCAGTACTTC
V: TRBV24-1; size: .; D: TRBD2; J: TRBJ2-1; CDR3: CATSIAKTSGSSYNEQFF; DNA: TGTGCCACCAGTATCGCAAAGACAAGCGGGAGCTCCTACAATGAGCAGTTCTTC
V: TRBV6-5; size: .; D: .; J: TRBJ2-5; CDR3: CASSYSNPNSYLQETQYF; DNA: TGTGCCAGCAGTTACTCGAACCCCAACAGCTATCTCCAAGAGACCCAGTACTTC